These T cell receptor beta chains were read from a single sample in a study of CD4 T cells in relation to SARS-CoV-2 and coronaviruses. Generated by immunoSEQ multiplex PCR, the TCRdb table keeps only in-frame clones and is missing some. The profile shows about 65,000 clones, 85% to 90% of them singletons. The sample was memory CD4+ T cells from PBMCs. The receptors originated from a human donor in good health. CDR3s include the opening cysteine and the closing phenylalanine or tryptophan. Each record gives: D gene, clone size, CDR3 length, J gene, V gene, CDR3 DNA, CDR3 protein. The D gene is left open where the match is weak. Rows give clone size only sometimes, using once, few, many, or a class for an expanded clone.

D: TRBD2; size: NA; length: 18; J: TRBJ2-3; V: TRBV18; DNA: TGTGCCAGCTCACCATACGGCGGGGGGGCCGGATCCACAGATACGCAGTATTTT; CDR3: CASSPYGGGAGSTDTQYF
D: NA; size: NA; length: 13; J: TRBJ2-2; V: TRBV28; DNA: TGTGCCAGCAGTCGGGGTGTTACCGGGGAGCTGTTTTTT; CDR3: CASSRGVTGELFF
D: NA; size: NA; length: 15; J: TRBJ2-7; V: TRBV3-1/TRBV3-2; DNA: TGTGCCAGCAGCCGCTACAGGGGGGGTTCCTACGAGCAGTACTTC; CDR3: CASSRYRGGSYEQYF
D: NA; size: NA; length: 16; J: TRBJ2-4; V: TRBV5-1; DNA: TGCGCCAGCAGCGAGGGACCTATCCATAAAAATGATATTCAGTACTTC; CDR3: CASSEGPIHKNDIQYF
D: TRBD1; size: NA; length: 14; J: TRBJ1-2; V: TRBV10-3; DNA: TGTGCCATCAGTGTCCAGGGGGCGGGCTATGGCTACACCTTC; CDR3: CAISVQGAGYGYTF
D: TRBD2; size: NA; length: 13; J: TRBJ2-1; V: TRBV30; DNA: TGTGCCCGATCTAGCGGACCCTACAATGAGCAGTTCTTC; CDR3: CARSSGPYNEQFF
D: NA; size: once; length: 15; J: TRBJ1-3; V: TRBV4-1; DNA: TGCGCCAGCAGCCTCTTATTAGCCTCTGGAAACACCATATATTTT; CDR3: CASSLLLASGNTIYF
D: NA; size: NA; length: 14; J: TRBJ2-5; V: TRBV7-3; DNA: TGTGCCAGCAGCCCAACGGGACTCCAAGAGACCCAGTACTTC; CDR3: CASSPTGLQETQYF
D: NA; size: NA; length: 14; J: TRBJ2-5; V: TRBV19; DNA: TGTGCCAGTAGTATCTCTGGGGGTTCCGAGACCCAGTACTTC; CDR3: CASSISGGSETQYF
D: NA; size: NA; length: 16; J: TRBJ2-7; V: TRBV7-6; DNA: TGTGCCAGCAGCCCCCAAACGGGACTCACCTCCTACGAGCAGTACTTC; CDR3: CASSPQTGLTSYEQYF
D: TRBD1; size: NA; length: 15; J: TRBJ2-7; V: TRBV18; DNA: TGTGCCAGCTCACCTCCGCCCGGGACAGGGAGCGAGCAGTACTTC; CDR3: CASSPPPGTGSEQYF
D: NA; size: NA; length: 14; J: TRBJ1-3; V: TRBV9; DNA: TGTGCCAGCACCACGGCAGGGTCCGGAAACACCATATATTTT; CDR3: CASTTAGSGNTIYF
D: NA; size: NA; length: 15; J: TRBJ2-7; V: TRBV3-1/TRBV3-2; DNA: TGTGCCAGCAGCCAAGGAGGGGGGGGGAGCTACGAGCAGTACTTC; CDR3: CASSQGGGGSYEQYF
D: TRBD1; size: few; length: 16; J: TRBJ1-1; V: TRBV19; DNA: TGTGCCAGCGCAGACTCTAGGGGGCACGTGAACACTGAAGCTTTCTTT; CDR3: CASADSRGHVNTEAFF
D: TRBD1; size: NA; length: 14; J: TRBJ2-1; V: TRBV11-2; DNA: TGTGCCAGCAGCTTCCAGCAGGGGGACAATGAGCAGTTCTTC; CDR3: CASSFQQGDNEQFF
D: TRBD1; size: NA; length: 16; J: TRBJ2-4; V: TRBV18; DNA: TGTGCCAGCTCACCACCGGGACAGGGGGACAAAAACATTCAGTACTTC; CDR3: CASSPPGQGDKNIQYF
D: NA; size: NA; length: 16; J: TRBJ1-2; V: TRBV5-1; DNA: TGCGCCAGCAGCCTAACCCCCGGGAGGACTAACTATGGCTACACCTTC; CDR3: CASSLTPGRTNYGYTF